This T cell receptor beta chain derives from a study of identical twins. Overall study findings and caveats: Compared with models, monozygotic twins showed more out-of-frame TCR alpha sharing. Weaker excess twin sharing was observed in beta out-of-frame sequences. Low generation-probability sequences were in excess among twin-shared out-of-frame alpha sequences.

CDR3 size: 15 residues. Germline V gene sequence: CDR1 MDHEN, CDR2 SYDVKM. Trimming stripped 6 bases from V and 2 bases from J, with 17 bases between. Carrying unique molecular identifiers, the cDNA also gained a universal primer site through template switching. MiXCR was run by TCRdb on the 5' RACE reads, yielding one entry per CDR3 protein. Counted here are around 1.7 million distinct CDR3 sequences, less than 35% occurring once; the ten biggest clones make up more than 0.25%. This clonotype occurred a few times. The antigen remains undetermined. The source is a newborn girl in good health. The chain joins TRBV28 to TRBJ2-7; tentative D call: TRBD1 (6 bases). The sample taken for sequencing was cord blood. The CDR3 DNA reads as TGTGCCAGCAGCTACCGACAGGTTGGGGCCTACGAGCAGTACTTC. Protein sequence: CASSYRQVGAYEQYF. Complete variable domain (other parts from reference TRBV28 and TRBJ2-7): DVKVTQSSRYLVKRTGEKVFLECVQDMDHENMFWYRQDPGLGLRLIYFSYDVKMKEKGDIPEGYSVSREKKERFSLILESASTNQTSMYLCASSYRQVGAYEQYFGPGTRLTVT.